The clone carrying this T cell receptor beta chain has a count of ten or more. Its antigen is unknown. These data originate in a study of T cells after yellow fever vaccination. About the study: SMART-Seq v4 Ultra Low Input prepared libraries from low-cell fractions.

The study's findings and limits: On re-exposure, the response was weaker but peaked faster, at day 5 versus 15. Clones that expanded after primary vaccination mostly reappeared after the booster (96% CD4, about 91% CD8).

Germline CDR1 SGHVS, CDR2 FNYEAQ. This CDR3 spans 16 amino acids. The V gene end was trimmed by 5 bases and the J gene end by 6 bases; junction bases not matched to a gene: 13. From the 5' RACE reads, TCRdb called clonotypes with MiXCR, one entry per CDR3 protein. The profile covers more than 300,000 distinct CDR3 sequences, with approximately 4.3% appearing a single time and roughly 19% taken by the ten largest. This sequence originates from a man aged 18 to 30 who received the YFV17D yellow fever vaccine. The sample in question was PBMCs, obtained 15 days after the yellow fever booster vaccination. This chain uses TRBV7-6 with TRBJ2-3, with TRBD2 matching over 8 bases. The CDR3 region is CASSPRQAGAEDTQYF. The DNA of the CDR3 is TGTGCCAGCAGCCCACGTCAAGCGGGGGCGGAGGATACGCAGTATTTT. Filled out from reference TRBV7-6 and TRBJ2-3, the complete variable domain reads GAGVSQSPRYKVTKRGQDVALRCDPISGHVSLYWYRQALGQGPEFLTYFNYEAQQDKSGLPNDRFSAERPEGSISTLTIQRTEQRDSAMYRCASSPRQAGAEDTQYFGPGTRLTVL.